The next 22 T cell receptor beta chains were all read from a single sample in a study of CD8+ T cells in alopecia areata. Reverse transcribed after extraction, RNA yielded cDNA as the sequencing template. The assay was immunoSEQ multiplex PCR, and TCRdb's table has in-frame clones only and misses some. Of a few hundred thousand clones in the sample, 67% are singletons; the top ten hold 1% to 1.5%. This specimen consisted of CD4+ T cells sorted from blood, obtained at week 0. All receptors come from a human donor with alopecia areata.

This clone was detected only once. The chain combines TRBV7-2 with TRBJ1-2; possibly TRBD1 for D (5 bases). The V gene lost 5 bases and the J gene lost 8 bases, with 12 bases spanning the gap. This CDR3 is built from 12 residues. Looked up from germline, CDR1 is SGHTA and CDR2 is FQGNSA. CDR3 bases: TGTGCCAGCAGCCCGACAGCTACGGGCTACACCTTC. This translates into CASSPTATGYTF.

This clone has more than one count but fewer than ten. The chain is built from TRBV6-1 and TRBJ2-3; TRBD1 might be the D (6 bases). The CDR3 totals 15 residues. V lost 2 bases to trimming and J lost 5 bases, with 14 bases between them. Germline CDR1 reads MNHNS; CDR2 reads SASEGT. In DNA form, the CDR3 reads TGTGCCAGCAGTGAACAGGGGTGGATCGGAGATACGCAGTATTTT. Translating it yields CASSEQGWIGDTQYF.

The DNA of the CDR3 is TGTGCCAGCAGTTTAGACAGAATCTCCTACGAGCAGTACTTC. Protein: CASSLDRISYEQYF. V gene TRBV27 combines with J gene TRBJ2-7, with D possibly being TRBD1 (5 bases). Trimming removed 2 bases from V and 0 bases from J, with 8 bases in between. The CDR3 runs to 14 residues. In germline, CDR1 is MNHEY, CDR2 SMNVEV (reference sequence).

This clone was counted once. V gene TRBV29-1 combines with J gene TRBJ2-1, with 10 bases lining up with TRBD1. The CDR3 length is 14 residues. CDR1 is SQVTM, CDR2 ANQGSEA, per germline. V lost 5 bases to trimming and J lost 9 bases; unmatched junction nucleotides: 10. CDR3 coding DNA: TGCAGCGTTACTGGCGGGACAGGGGTGGTTGAGCAGTTCTTC. This sequence encodes CSVTGGTGVVEQFF.

CDR3 nucleotide sequence: TGTGCCAGCAGCCAAAATAGGGGGCAAGGCGAGCAGTACTTC. The encoded protein is CASSQNRGQGEQYF. The genes are TRBV6-5 and TRBJ2-7; 7 bases fit TRBD1. J lost 6 bases, V lost 6 bases, and 11 bases had no gene match. The germline gives CDR1 MNHEY, CDR2 SVGAGI. The CDR3 has 14 residues.

The CDR3 DNA is TGCGCCAGCAGCCCTCTGGGGCCCTACAATGAGCAGTTCTTC. The encoded protein is CASSPLGPYNEQFF. This chain uses TRBV4-3 with TRBJ2-1; possibly TRBD1 for D (5 bases). The ends were cut back, 4 bases at V and 2 bases at J, with 9 bases in the middle. This CDR3 is 14 amino acids long. Germline CDR1 is LGHNA and CDR2 is YSLEER.

The CDR3 protein is CAIRELRDGTQYF. The CDR3 bases are TGTGCCATCAGGGAACTTCGGGACGGGACCCAGTACTTC. This chain connects TRBV10-3 to TRBJ2-5; D is perhaps TRBD1 or TRBD2 (5 bases each). CDR1 ENHRY and CDR2 SYGVKD come from the germline V gene. Trimming cost V 6 bases and J 7 bases, with 15 bases left between them. This CDR3 contains 13 residues.

The chain couples TRBV18 to TRBJ1-2; TRBD1 might be the D (6 bases). This CDR3 region has 15 residues. Per the germline V gene, CDR1 is KGHSH and CDR2 is LQKENI. V was cut by 0 bases and J by 4 bases, with 12 bases left in between. The CDR3 DNA reads TGTGCCAGCTCACCACCGGACGGACAGCTCTATGGCTACACCTTC. Its translation is CASSPPDGQLYGYTF.

This clone was seen a single time. The gene calls are TRBV13 and TRBJ2-3; 7 bases are shared with TRBD2. This CDR3 contains 14 residues. Germline CDR1 PRHDT, CDR2 FYEKMQ (reference sequence). J lost 4 bases, V lost 5 bases, and 6 bases had no gene match. The CDR3 nucleotides read TGTGCCAGCAGCCCGAGCGGGGCGGCAGATACGCAGTATTTT. This sequence encodes CASSPSGAADTQYF.

J is TRBJ2-3 and V is TRBV30; no clear D. Trimming stripped 0 bases from V and 4 bases from J, with 5 bases between. From germline, CDR1 is GTSNPN and CDR2 SVGIG (reference sequence). The CDR3 consists of 12 residues. CDR3 region: CAWSVTADTQYF. The CDR3 DNA reads TGTGCCTGGAGTGTAACCGCAGATACGCAGTATTTT.

The V call is TRBV19, the J call TRBJ1-2; D ambiguous. V was shortened by 3 bases and J by 3 bases, with 5 bases between the two germline ends. Germline loops: CDR1 LNHDA, CDR2 SQIVND (reference sequence). The CDR3 has 12 amino acids. CDR3 protein: CASSMQYYGYTF. The CDR3 DNA sequence: TGTGCCAGTAGTATGCAGTACTATGGCTACACCTTC.

This clone was picked up a small number of times. This chain links TRBV2 with TRBJ2-5, with 11 bases fitting TRBD2. The CDR3 contains 12 residues. V lost 8 bases, J lost 14 bases, and 10 bases stayed unmatched. CDR1 and CDR2 from the germline V gene are SNHLY and FYNNEI. The CDR3 loop is CASDGTSGGQYF. The CDR3 coding sequence is TGTGCCAGCGATGGGACTAGCGGAGGGCAATACTTC.

The gene calls are TRBV5-1 and TRBJ2-1, with 7 positions matching TRBD1. The trim removed 4 bases at V and 0 bases at J, leaving 10 bases unmatched. Per germline, CDR1 SGHRS and CDR2 YFSETQ. The CDR3 has 17 amino acids. CDR3 sequence (DNA): TGCGCCAGCAGCACCCCGACAGGGCCCAGCTCCTACAATGAGCAGTTCTTC. It specifies CASSTPTGPSSYNEQFF.

V gene TRBV30 combines with J gene TRBJ1-6, with TRBD1 identical over 8 bases. The CDR3 spans 14 residues. The germline V gene has CDR1 GTSNPN and CDR2 SVGIG (reference sequence). V trimming: 0 bases; J trimming: 8 bases; junction bases outside the gene matches: 3. CDR3 residues: CAWSVRQGHSPLHF. The DNA of the CDR3 is TGTGCCTGGAGTGTACGACAGGGGCATTCACCCCTCCACTTT.

The CDR3 DNA reads TGTGCCAGCAGCCCGACGGTAGCGGGGGGGCCGCACACCGGGGAGCTGTTTTTT. Protein product: CASSPTVAGGPHTGELFF. This chain joins TRBV9 and TRBJ2-2; 11 bases line up with TRBD2. With 4 bases clipped from V and 3 bases from J, the junction kept 11 bases outside the gene matches. CDR1 and CDR2 (germline): SGDLS, YYNGEE. This CDR3 contains 18 residues. The variable domain in full, with the rest retrieved from reference TRBV9 and TRBJ2-2, is DSGVTQTPKHLITATGQRVTLRCSPRSGDLSVYWYQQSLDQGLQFLIQYYNGEERAKGNILERFSAQQFPDLHSELNLSSLELGDSALYFCASSPTVAGGPHTGELFFGEGSRLTVL.

The chain couples TRBV9 to TRBJ2-5, with 7 bases identical to TRBD1. This CDR3 is 15 amino acids long. V lost 2 bases, J lost 2 bases, and 6 bases stayed unmatched. Germline values: CDR1 SGDLS, CDR2 YYNGEE. CDR3 sequence (DNA): TGTGCCAGCAGCGTCGCCGGGACAGTTCAAGAGACCCAGTACTTC. Protein product: CASSVAGTVQETQYF. Looking up the rest from reference TRBV9 and TRBJ2-5 gives the full variable domain: DSGVTQTPKHLITATGQRVTLRCSPRSGDLSVYWYQQSLDQGLQFLIQYYNGEERAKGNILERFSAQQFPDLHSELNLSSLELGDSALYFCASSVAGTVQETQYFGPGTRLLVL.

The V gene is TRBV7-3, the J gene TRBJ2-5; the D gene could be TRBD1 or TRBD2 (6 bases each). The CDR3 length is 14 residues. Germline lookup yields CDR1 SGHTA and CDR2 FQGTGA. V was clipped by 2 bases and J by 7 bases, with 14 bases between them. The CDR3 loop is CASSLVGGFGTQYF. CDR3 nucleotides: TGTGCCAGCAGCTTAGTGGGGGGCTTCGGGACCCAGTACTTC. Full variable domain (rest looked up from reference TRBV7-3 and TRBJ2-5): GAGVSQTPSNKVTEKGKYVELRCDPISGHTALYWYRQSLGQGPEFLIYFQGTGAADDSGLPNDRFFAVRPEGSVSTLKIQRTERGDSAVYLCASSLVGGFGTQYFGPGTRLLVL.

The J gene is TRBJ1-5, the V gene TRBV6-6; 8 bases match TRBD1. Trimming cost V 6 bases and J 2 bases; bases outside gene matches: 6. The CDR3 sequence is 15 residues long. Germline V gives CDR1 MNHNY, CDR2 SVGAGI (reference sequence). Here the CDR3 DNA reads TGTGCCAGCAGCCAAGAGGGACAGGGCAATCAGCCCCAGCATTTT. It yields the protein CASSQEGQGNQPQHF.

The J gene is TRBJ2-2, the V gene TRBV6-6; 7 nucleotides match TRBD1. There are 15 residues in the CDR3. Germline V gene data show CDR1 as MNHNY and CDR2 as SVGAGI (reference sequence). Unmatched junction bases numbered 7, after V lost 6 bases and J lost 3 bases. The CDR3 DNA reads as TGTGCCAGCAGGCGCCGGGGACAGCACACCGGGGAGCTGTTTTTT. Its protein is CASRRRGQHTGELFF.

The chain has TRBV18 and TRBJ2-1; 8 bases map to TRBD1. This CDR3 is built from 17 residues. The trim removed 3 bases at V and 2 bases at J, leaving 9 bases unmatched. Germline V gives CDR1 KGHSH, CDR2 LQKENI. In nucleotides, the CDR3 is TGTGCCAGCTCACCGATACGTGGACAGGGTACCTACAATGAGCAGTTCTTC. It encodes CASSPIRGQGTYNEQFF.

This chain connects TRBV30 to TRBJ1-5; D remains unclear. Germline loops: CDR1 GTSNPN, CDR2 SVGIG (reference sequence). Trimming pared 5 bases from V and 9 bases from J, leaving 14 bases between. The CDR3 is 12 residues long. The CDR3 reads CAWDTQSGPQHF. The CDR3 region has the DNA TGTGCCTGGGACACCCAGTCAGGGCCCCAGCATTTT. Together with reference TRBV30 and TRBJ1-5, the CDR3 gives the full variable domain: SQTIHQWPATLVQPVGSPLSLECTVEGTSNPNLYWYRQAAGRGLQLLFYSVGIGQISSEVPQNLSASRPQDRQFILSSKKLLLSDSGFYLCAWDTQSGPQHFGDGTRLSIL.

The chain carries TRBV7-2 and TRBJ1-2, with no clear D. The germline CDR1 and CDR2 sequences are SGHTA and FQGNSA. The CDR3 spans 15 residues. V gave up 7 bases and J gave up 0 bases, with 15 bases separating them. CDR3 amino acids: CASISFGSSNYGYTF. For the CDR3, the DNA is TGTGCCAGCATCTCTTTTGGGAGTTCTAACTATGGCTACACCTTC.